The clone carrying this T cell receptor (beta chain) was seen more than once but under ten times. Antigen unknown. The data derive from a study of T-cell memory formation after mild COVID-19. TCRdb independently ran MiXCR on the 5' RACE reads; one entry per CDR3 protein. This sample has approximately 98,000 distinct CDR3 sequences; 18% occur once, and the top ten carry roughly 6%. Trimming removed 2 bases from V and 6 bases from J; junction bases left unmatched: 6. The CDR3 sequence is 15 residues long. Per the germline V gene, CDR1 is SGHTA and CDR2 is FQGNSA. Broader study findings: CD4+ contracting clones were found mainly in CM and EM, and CD8+ ones in EMRA. In pre-infection memory, a portion of responding clones appeared, which suggested that cross-reactive memory joined.

The chain combines TRBV7-2 with TRBJ2-3; 9 bases match TRBD2. The source of this sequence is a man younger than 35 who had mild COVID-19 (a few samples of this study predate the infection). Cell type and time point are not known. Specimen: PBMCs or a T cell subset sorted from them (not recorded which). CDR3 bases: TGTGCCAGCAGCTTAATAGCGGGGGCGGGGGATACGCAGTATTTT. Its translation is CASSLIAGAGDTQYF.